The 32 T cell receptor beta chains listed next were all sequenced from one sample in a study of T cell responses to AZD1222 COVID-19 vaccine. Libraries were prepared by immunoSEQ multiplex PCR; TCRdb keeps only in-frame clonotypes and omits some of them. This table has 110,000 to 150,000 clones, around nine tenths appearing once. The starting material was peripheral blood, obtained on day 0 of AZD1222 vaccination. The receptors were sampled from an adult in good health.

This clone was detected only a few times. This chain joins TRBV20-1 and TRBJ2-7, with 9 bases lining up with TRBD2. Germline values: CDR1 DFQATT, CDR2 SNEGSKA (reference sequence). CDR3 length: 13 amino acids. J gave up 5 bases and V 3 bases, and 5 bases lay outside the gene matches. CDR3 nucleotide sequence: TGCAGTGCTAGTGGTAGCGGGAGCCACGAGCAGTACTTC. The encoded protein is CSASGSGSHEQYF.

The gene calls are TRBV28 and TRBJ2-5; 12 nucleotides align to TRBD1. Germline V gene lookup returns CDR1 MDHEN and CDR2 SYDVKM. With V trimmed by 3 bases and J by 5 bases, 7 bases remained unmatched. The CDR3 is 16 amino acids. CDR3 residues: CASSFGTGGAGETQYF. The CDR3 DNA sequence: TGTGCCAGCAGTTTCGGGACAGGGGGCGCGGGGGAGACCCAGTACTTC.

Only one count was recorded for this clone. The gene calls are TRBV5-6 and TRBJ1-1; no firm D call. The germline gives CDR1 SGHDT, CDR2 YYEEEE. The V gene lost 2 bases and the J gene lost 4 bases, with 9 bases spanning the gap. The CDR3 is 13 residues long. This CDR3 reads CASSLRPGTEAFF. CDR3 sequence (DNA): TGTGCCAGCAGCTTACGACCGGGCACTGAAGCTTTCTTT. The entire variable domain, with the rest obtained from reference TRBV5-6 and TRBJ1-1, is as follows: DAGVTQSPTHLIKTRGQQVTLRCSPKSGHDTVSWYQQALGQGPQFIFQYYEEEERQRGNFPDRFSGHQFPNYSSELNVNALLLGDSALYLCASSLRPGTEAFFGQGTRLTVV.

The V gene is TRBV9, the J gene TRBJ1-4; D remains unclear. The V gene's germline CDR1 is SGDLS and CDR2 YYNGEE. Trimming removed 3 bases from V and 3 bases from J, with 12 bases in between. The CDR3 extends over 15 amino acids. This CDR3 is CASSANVIPNEKLFF. CDR3 nucleotides: TGTGCCAGCAGCGCAAACGTCATCCCTAATGAAAAACTGTTTTTT.

The chain links TRBV7-2 to TRBJ1-4; TRBD1 matches 7 bases. CDR3 length: 14 residues. The V segment lost 3 bases and the J segment 6 bases; nucleotides outside the gene matches: 4. Per germline, CDR1 SGHTA and CDR2 FQGNSA. DNA for the CDR3: TGTGCCAGCAGCTTTGGACAGGCCTATGAAAAACTGTTTTTT. It codes for CASSFGQAYEKLFF.

The genes are TRBV7-2 and TRBJ2-7, with 7 bases lining up with TRBD1. Germline-derived CDR1 and CDR2 are SGHTA and FQGNSA. The CDR3 has 14 amino acids. J was trimmed by 3 bases and V by 5 bases; bases with no gene match: 7. CDR3 protein: CASSPRTGLYEQYF. The CDR3 DNA is TGTGCCAGCAGCCCACGGACAGGACTCTACGAGCAGTACTTC.

This rearrangement joins TRBV3-1 (or the pseudogene TRBV3-2) to TRBJ2-5, with D perhaps given as TRBD1 or TRBD2 (6 bases each). This CDR3 contains 16 residues. V shed 1 base and J shed 4 bases, with 16 bases lying between them. Germline V gene sequence: CDR1 LGHDT, CDR2 YNNKEL (reference sequence). The CDR3 nucleotides read TGTGCCAGCAGCCAAGCGGTCTTGGAGGGGGGAGAGACCCAGTACTTC. Its translation: CASSQAVLEGGETQYF.

The V gene is TRBV6-4, the J gene TRBJ2-3; 7 bases are shared with TRBD2. With V trimmed by 6 bases and J by 6 bases, 9 bases remained unmatched. The CDR3 totals 14 residues. Germline values: CDR1 MRHNA, CDR2 SNTAGT. CDR3 sequence reads: CASSVAGEFDTQYF. The DNA for the CDR3 is TGTGCCAGCAGCGTCGCGGGAGAGTTTGATACGCAGTATTTT.

The chain carries TRBV29-1 and TRBJ1-1; tentative D call: TRBD1 (5 bases). V was cut by 3 bases and J by 3 bases, with 11 bases left in between. CDR1 SQVTM and CDR2 ANQGSEA come from the germline V gene. The CDR3 contains 13 residues. This chain's CDR3 is CSVDDGGDTEAFF. The DNA of the CDR3 is TGCAGCGTTGATGATGGGGGTGACACTGAAGCTTTCTTT.

The V call is TRBV5-4, the J call TRBJ1-6; TRBD1 might be the D (5 bases). Germline V gene lookup returns CDR1 SGHNT and CDR2 YYREEE (reference sequence). The V end lost 0 bases, the J end lost 7 bases, and 11 bases lay between the germline ends. The CDR3 spans 15 residues. The CDR3, as DNA: TGTGCCAGCAGCTTGGGGAGGGGTGGCAATTCACCCCTCCACTTT. The encoded protein is CASSLGRGGNSPLHF.

This clone was observed a handful of times. The chain combines TRBV10-3 with TRBJ1-2, with D uncertain. The length of the CDR3 is 11 residues. The V gene's germline CDR1 is ENHRY and CDR2 SYGVKD. V dropped 5 bases and J dropped 3 bases, with 4 bases sitting between them. The CDR3 DNA follows: TGTGCCATCAGTAGAGACTATGGCTACACCTTC. Protein: CAISRDYGYTF.

The J gene is TRBJ2-6, the V gene TRBV19; D is unresolved. Trimming cost V 8 bases and J 2 bases, with 7 bases left between them. The germline V gene encodes CDR1 LNHDA and CDR2 SQIVND (reference sequence). CDR3 size: 13 residues. The CDR3, as DNA: TGTGCCAGTTCTCACACTGGGGCCAACGTCCTGACTTTC. This codes for CASSHTGANVLTF.

The chain uses TRBV19 and TRBJ2-1; the match to TRBD2 covers 13 bases. V shed 1 base, J shed 4 bases, and the junction held 7 bases outside the gene matches. This CDR3 is 18 amino acids long. CDR1 LNHDA and CDR2 SQIVND come from the germline V gene (reference sequence). The CDR3 is CASSIVTSGRGGYNEQFF. The DNA for the CDR3 is TGTGCCAGTAGTATAGTAACTAGCGGGAGGGGTGGGTACAATGAGCAGTTCTTC.

This chain uses TRBV5-1 with TRBJ1-6, with a tentative D call TRBD1 (5 bases). The CDR3 loop spans 14 amino acids. The V gene lost 5 bases and the J gene lost 5 bases, with 11 bases spanning the gap. Germline CDR1 SGHRS, CDR2 YFSETQ. Written as DNA, the CDR3 is TGCGCCAGCAGTCAGGGCCCGGATAATTCACCCCTCCACTTT. Protein sequence: CASSQGPDNSPLHF.

The chain has TRBV27 and TRBJ1-1; D unresolved. Trimming left V 2 bases short and J 0 bases short, with 7 bases between. There are 14 residues in the CDR3. In germline, CDR1 is MNHEY, CDR2 SMNVEV (reference sequence). Here the CDR3 reads CASSLSRLNTEAFF. In nucleotides, the CDR3 is TGTGCCAGCAGTTTAAGCCGTCTGAACACTGAAGCTTTCTTT.

V gene TRBV6-1 combines with J gene TRBJ1-5; no reliable D call. This CDR3 contains 13 residues. Germline V CDR1 and CDR2: MNHNS, SASEGT. Trimming took 0 bases from V and 5 from J, leaving 5 bases between them. CDR3: CASSEAYDQPQHF. CDR3 coding DNA: TGTGCCAGCAGTGAAGCGTATGATCAGCCCCAGCATTTT.

V is TRBV28 and J is TRBJ2-7; D gene unclear. Per germline, CDR1 MDHEN and CDR2 SYDVKM. The CDR3 has 11 amino acids. The V end lost 6 bases, the J end lost 7 bases, and 10 bases lay between the germline ends. The CDR3 sequence: CASRRGREQYF. The CDR3 coding sequence is TGTGCCAGCAGGAGAGGTAGGGAGCAGTACTTC. The whole variable domain, filled in from reference TRBV28 and TRBJ2-7, reads DVKVTQSSRYLVKRTGEKVFLECVQDMDHENMFWYRQDPGLGLRLIYFSYDVKMKEKGDIPEGYSVSREKKERFSLILESASTNQTSMYLCASRRGREQYFGPGTRLTVT.

The genes are TRBV12-5 and TRBJ2-1, with TRBD1 matching 11 bases. Losses at the gene ends were 6 bases for V and 5 bases for J; bases not matched to a gene: 9. Germline CDR1 is LGHNT and CDR2 is FRNRAP. CDR3 length: 16 residues. CDR3 sequence (DNA): TGTGCTAGTGGATCGGACAGGGGGCGCCGGCACAATGAGCAGTTCTTC. Its translation: CASGSDRGRRHNEQFF.

The J gene is TRBJ2-7, the V gene TRBV4-1; 9 nucleotides align to TRBD2. Germline V gene data show CDR1 as MGHRA and CDR2 as YSYEKL. Germline trimming cut 0 bases from V and 6 bases from J; bases unmatched to any gene: 6. There are 15 residues in the CDR3. Here the CDR3 reads CASSQDLGLAREQYF. For the CDR3, the DNA is TGCGCCAGCAGCCAAGATCTTGGACTAGCGCGCGAGCAGTACTTC.

This chain uses TRBV28 with TRBJ2-2; 8 nucleotides match TRBD2. J gave up 3 bases and V 6 bases, and 6 bases lay outside the gene matches. Germline V lookup: CDR1 MDHEN, CDR2 SYDVKM. This CDR3 spans 15 amino acids. CDR3 coding DNA: TGTGCCAGCAGGTCTAGCGGGTCCTACACCGGGGAGCTGTTTTTT. As protein: CASRSSGSYTGELFF.

V gene TRBV24-1 combines with J gene TRBJ2-7, with D possibly TRBD2 on 5 matching bases. Germline assignment: CDR1 KGHDR and CDR2 SFDVKD. Trimming took 4 bases from V and 5 from J, leaving 17 bases between them. This CDR3 region has 15 residues. The CDR3 loop reads CATSDPGEGSHEQYF. In nucleotides, the CDR3 is TGTGCCACCAGTGACCCCGGCGAGGGAAGCCACGAGCAGTACTTC.

The chain joins TRBV12-3 or TRBV12-4 to TRBJ1-1; TRBD1 is a possible D gene (5 bases). V gave up 6 bases and J gave up 9 bases, with 14 bases separating them. There are 12 residues in the CDR3. The CDR3 nucleotides read TGTGCCAGCAGCCGGGACCTTACGAAAGCTTTCTTT. This sequence encodes CASSRDLTKAFF.

The chain links TRBV5-6 to TRBJ1-5; D is perhaps TRBD1 (5 bases). Trimming removed 1 base at V and 0 bases at J, with 14 bases between. The CDR3 has 17 residues. Per germline, CDR1 SGHDT and CDR2 YYEEEE. CDR3 DNA sequence: TGTGCCAGCAGCTTGTCCAGGGTCCCTTATAGCAATCAGCCCCAGCATTTT. As protein: CASSLSRVPYSNQPQHF.

This chain uses TRBV6-5 with TRBJ2-1; TRBD2 matches 7 bases. The germline CDR1 and CDR2 sequences are MNHEY and SVGAGI. V was clipped by 6 bases and J by 9 bases; unmatched bases: 5. The CDR3 consists of 12 residues. The CDR3, as DNA: TGTGCCAGCAGACGGCGGGAGTTTGAGCAGTTCTTC. Protein product: CASRRREFEQFF.

V is TRBV5-5 and J is TRBJ1-4; maybe TRBD1 (6 bases). The CDR3 is made up of 16 amino acids. The V gene lost 0 bases and the J gene lost 8 bases, with 17 bases spanning the gap. Germline assignment: CDR1 SGHKS and CDR2 YYEKEE (reference sequence). The CDR3 region is CASSLGASGGEEKLFF. The CDR3 nucleotides are TGTGCCAGCAGCTTGGGAGCATCGGGGGGCGAAGAAAAACTGTTTTTT. The whole variable domain, remainder taken from reference TRBV5-5 and TRBJ1-4, is DAGVTQSPTHLIKTRGQQVTLRCSPISGHKSVSWYQQVLGQGPQFIFQYYEKEERGRGNFPDRFSARQFPNYSSELNVNALLLGDSALYLCASSLGASGGEEKLFFGSGTQLSVL.

This chain joins TRBV3-1 (or the pseudogene TRBV3-2) and TRBJ1-2, with D uncertain. The CDR3 has 14 residues. The V and J ends lost 4 bases and 5 bases respectively, with 14 bases between them. Germline loops: CDR1 LGHDT, CDR2 YNNKEL (reference sequence). Written as DNA, the CDR3 is TGTGCCAGCAGCCCCAGGCCGGGATGGTATGGCTACACCTTC. Amino acids: CASSPRPGWYGYTF.

The chain has TRBV12-3 or TRBV12-4 and TRBJ2-7, with D perhaps TRBD1 or TRBD2 (5 bases each). V lost 5 bases and J 2 bases, leaving 10 bases between the germline ends. The CDR3 loop spans 13 amino acids. CDR3 in amino acids: CASSRTGPYEQYF. In DNA form, the CDR3 reads TGTGCCAGCAGTCGGACGGGACCCTACGAGCAGTACTTC.

In this sample, this clone turned up once. The chain has TRBV28 and TRBJ1-6; D not resolved. Trimming pared 6 bases from V and 10 bases from J, leaving 13 bases between. This CDR3 has 13 amino acids. Germline CDR1 MDHEN, CDR2 SYDVKM. Here the CDR3 DNA reads TGTGCCAGCAGAGGGATAACCTCATCACCCCTCCACTTT. Its translation is CASRGITSSPLHF.

The chain employs TRBV2 and TRBJ2-7; D perhaps matches TRBD2 (6 bases). The germline V gene encodes CDR1 SNHLY and CDR2 FYNNEI. V lost 4 bases to trimming and J lost 6 bases, with 16 bases between them. This CDR3 contains 14 residues. The CDR3: CASSASGLGGEQYF. The CDR3 nucleotides read TGTGCCAGCAGTGCAAGCGGGTTGGGTGGCGAGCAGTACTTC.

This chain uses TRBV24-1 with TRBJ1-1, with 7 bases lining up with TRBD1. The ends lost 2 bases at V and 1 base at J; junction bases unmatched: 6. Germline V gene sequence: CDR1 KGHDR, CDR2 SFDVKD. CDR3 length: 16 amino acids. In nucleotides, the CDR3 is TGTGCCACCAGTGATTCTCGACAGGGAGGGAACACTGAAGCTTTCTTT. It yields the protein CATSDSRQGGNTEAFF.

The chain has TRBV2 and TRBJ2-7; D is unclear. Germline CDR1 SNHLY, CDR2 FYNNEI. Trimming left V 1 base short and J 7 bases short, with 8 bases between. This CDR3 spans 12 amino acids. The CDR3 sequence: CASSEGRWEQYF. The DNA for the CDR3 is TGTGCCAGCAGTGAAGGACGTTGGGAGCAGTACTTC.

The chain has TRBV6-4 and TRBJ2-2; D remains ambiguous. Germline V gene data show CDR1 as MRHNA and CDR2 as SNTAGT. The V end lost 4 bases, the J end lost 7 bases, and 13 bases lay between the germline ends. This CDR3 is 14 amino acids long. CDR3 amino acids: CASSVSPGHGELFF. The CDR3, as DNA: TGTGCCAGCAGTGTTTCACCTGGTCACGGGGAGCTGTTTTTT.